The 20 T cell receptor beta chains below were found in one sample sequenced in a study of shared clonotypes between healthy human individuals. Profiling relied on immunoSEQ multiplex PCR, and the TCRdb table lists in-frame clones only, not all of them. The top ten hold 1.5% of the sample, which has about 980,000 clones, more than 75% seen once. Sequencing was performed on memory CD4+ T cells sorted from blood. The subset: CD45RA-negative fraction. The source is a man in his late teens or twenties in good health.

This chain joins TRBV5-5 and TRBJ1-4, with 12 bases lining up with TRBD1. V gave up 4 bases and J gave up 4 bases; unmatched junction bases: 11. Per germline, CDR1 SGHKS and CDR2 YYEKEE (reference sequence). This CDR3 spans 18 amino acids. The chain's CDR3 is CASSLGQGAMVGNEKLFF. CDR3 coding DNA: TGTGCCAGCAGCCTGGGACAGGGGGCGATGGTTGGTAATGAAAAACTGTTTTTT.

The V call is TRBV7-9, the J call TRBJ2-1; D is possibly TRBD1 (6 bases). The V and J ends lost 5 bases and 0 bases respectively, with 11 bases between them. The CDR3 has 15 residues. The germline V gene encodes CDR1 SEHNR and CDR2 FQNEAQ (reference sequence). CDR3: CASSVQGPSYNEQFF. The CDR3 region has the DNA TGTGCCAGCAGCGTACAGGGCCCCTCCTACAATGAGCAGTTCTTC.

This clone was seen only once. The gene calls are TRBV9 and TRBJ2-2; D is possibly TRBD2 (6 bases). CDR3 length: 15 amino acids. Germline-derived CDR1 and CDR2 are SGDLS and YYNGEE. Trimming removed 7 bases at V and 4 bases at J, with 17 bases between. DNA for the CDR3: TGTGCCAGCGCGGGGCGGGATATGAGCACCGGGGAGCTGTTTTTT. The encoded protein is CASAGRDMSTGELFF.

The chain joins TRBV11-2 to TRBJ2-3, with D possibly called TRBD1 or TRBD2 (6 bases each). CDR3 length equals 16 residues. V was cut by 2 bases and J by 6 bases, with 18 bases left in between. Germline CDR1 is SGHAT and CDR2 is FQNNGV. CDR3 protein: CASSLRFLGAGDTQYF. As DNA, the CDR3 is TGTGCCAGCAGCTTAAGGTTCCTGGGGGCGGGGGATACGCAGTATTTT. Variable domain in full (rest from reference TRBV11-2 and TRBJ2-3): EAGVAQSPRYKIIEKRQSVAFWCNPISGHATLYWYQQILGQGPKLLIQFQNNGVVDDSQLPKDRFSAERLKGVDSTLKIQPAKLEDSAVYLCASSLRFLGAGDTQYFGPGTRLTVL.

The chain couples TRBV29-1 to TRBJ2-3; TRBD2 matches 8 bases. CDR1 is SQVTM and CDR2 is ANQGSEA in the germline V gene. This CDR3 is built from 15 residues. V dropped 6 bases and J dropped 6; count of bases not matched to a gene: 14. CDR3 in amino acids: CSVRPLSGGRDTQYF. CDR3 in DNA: TGCAGCGTCCGCCCCCTATCGGGGGGGCGCGATACGCAGTATTTT.

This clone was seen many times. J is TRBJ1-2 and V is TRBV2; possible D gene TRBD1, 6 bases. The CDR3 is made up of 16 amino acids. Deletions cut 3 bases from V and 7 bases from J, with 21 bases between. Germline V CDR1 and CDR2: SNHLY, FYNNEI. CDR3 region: CASSDPLGGKSSGYTF. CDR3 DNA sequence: TGTGCCAGCAGTGACCCCTTAGGGGGGAAATCGAGTGGCTACACCTTC.

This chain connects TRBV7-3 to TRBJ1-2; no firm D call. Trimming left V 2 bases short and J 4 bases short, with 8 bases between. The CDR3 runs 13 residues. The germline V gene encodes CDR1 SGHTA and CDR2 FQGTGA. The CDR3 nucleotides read TGTGCCAGCAGCTTATCCCCCGGCTATGGCTACACCTTC. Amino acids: CASSLSPGYGYTF.

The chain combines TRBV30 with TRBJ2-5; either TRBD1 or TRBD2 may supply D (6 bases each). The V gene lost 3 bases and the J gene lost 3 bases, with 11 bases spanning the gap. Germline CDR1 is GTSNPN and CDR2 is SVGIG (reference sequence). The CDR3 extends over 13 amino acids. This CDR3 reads CAWSPGAEETQYF. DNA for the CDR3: TGTGCCTGGAGCCCGGGGGCGGAAGAGACCCAGTACTTC.

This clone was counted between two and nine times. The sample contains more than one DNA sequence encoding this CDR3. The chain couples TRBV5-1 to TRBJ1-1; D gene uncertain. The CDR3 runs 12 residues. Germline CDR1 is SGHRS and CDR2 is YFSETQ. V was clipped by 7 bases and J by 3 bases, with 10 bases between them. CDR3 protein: CASSRYDTEAFF. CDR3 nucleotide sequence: TGCGCCAGCTCGCGGTACGACACTGAAGCTTTCTTT.

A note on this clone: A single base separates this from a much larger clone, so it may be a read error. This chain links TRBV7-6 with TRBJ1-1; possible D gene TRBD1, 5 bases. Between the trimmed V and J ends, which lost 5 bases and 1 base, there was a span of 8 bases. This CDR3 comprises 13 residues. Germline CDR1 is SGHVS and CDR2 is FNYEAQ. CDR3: CASSIQENTEAFF. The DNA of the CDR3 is TGTGCCAGCAGCATACAGGAGAACACTGAAGCTTTCTTT. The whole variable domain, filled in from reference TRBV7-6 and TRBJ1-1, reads GAGVSQSPRYKVTKRGQDVALRCDPISGHVSLYWYRQALGQGPEFLTYFNYEAQQDKSGLPNDRFSAERPEGSISTLTIQRTEQRDSAMYRCASSIQENTEAFFGQGTRLTVV.

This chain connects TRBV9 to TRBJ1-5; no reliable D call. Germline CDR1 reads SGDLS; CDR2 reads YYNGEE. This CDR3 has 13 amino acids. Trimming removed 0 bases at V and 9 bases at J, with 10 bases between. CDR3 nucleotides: TGTGCCAGCAGCGTAGCCCAGCTAGGGCCCCAGCATTTT. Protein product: CASSVAQLGPQHF.

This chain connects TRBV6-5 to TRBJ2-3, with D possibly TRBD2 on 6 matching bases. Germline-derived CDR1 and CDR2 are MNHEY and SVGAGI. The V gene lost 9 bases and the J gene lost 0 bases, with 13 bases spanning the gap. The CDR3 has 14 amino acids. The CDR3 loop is CASRAGLSTDTQYF. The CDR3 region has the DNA TGTGCCAGTCGAGCGGGCCTGAGCACAGATACGCAGTATTTT.

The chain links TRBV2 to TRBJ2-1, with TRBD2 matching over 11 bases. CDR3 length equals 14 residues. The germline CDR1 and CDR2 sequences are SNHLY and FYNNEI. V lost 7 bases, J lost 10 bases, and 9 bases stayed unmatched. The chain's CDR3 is CASKGSGGVSEQFF. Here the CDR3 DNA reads TGTGCCAGCAAGGGTAGCGGGGGGGTTTCCGAGCAGTTCTTC.

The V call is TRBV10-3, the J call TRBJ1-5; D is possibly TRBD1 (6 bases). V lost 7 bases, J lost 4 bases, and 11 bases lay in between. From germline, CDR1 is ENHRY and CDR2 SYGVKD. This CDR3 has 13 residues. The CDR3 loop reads CAINFDRNQPQHF. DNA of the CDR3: TGTGCCATCAACTTCGACAGGAATCAGCCCCAGCATTTT.

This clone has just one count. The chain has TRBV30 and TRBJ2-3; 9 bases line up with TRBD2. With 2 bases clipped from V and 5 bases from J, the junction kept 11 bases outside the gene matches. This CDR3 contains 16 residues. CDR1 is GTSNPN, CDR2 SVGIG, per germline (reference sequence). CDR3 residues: CAWSRGSGGRGDTQYF. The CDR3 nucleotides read TGTGCCTGGAGTAGGGGTAGCGGGGGCCGGGGAGATACGCAGTATTTT. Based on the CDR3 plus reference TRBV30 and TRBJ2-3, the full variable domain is SQTIHQWPATLVQPVGSPLSLECTVEGTSNPNLYWYRQAAGRGLQLLFYSVGIGQISSEVPQNLSASRPQDRQFILSSKKLLLSDSGFYLCAWSRGSGGRGDTQYFGPGTRLTVL.

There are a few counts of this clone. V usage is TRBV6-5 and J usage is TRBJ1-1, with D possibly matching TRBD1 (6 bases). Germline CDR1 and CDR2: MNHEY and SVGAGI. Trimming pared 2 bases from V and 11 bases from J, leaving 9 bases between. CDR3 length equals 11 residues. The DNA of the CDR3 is TGTGCCAGCAGTTACGAACAGGGCGCTTTCTTT. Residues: CASSYEQGAFF.

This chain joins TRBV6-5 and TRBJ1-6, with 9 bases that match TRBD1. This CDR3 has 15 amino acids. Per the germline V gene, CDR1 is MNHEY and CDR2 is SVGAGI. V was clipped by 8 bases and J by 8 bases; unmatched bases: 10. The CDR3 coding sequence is TGTGCCAGCGGGGCCGGGACAGGGACTGATTCACCCCTCCACTTT. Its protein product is CASGAGTGTDSPLHF.

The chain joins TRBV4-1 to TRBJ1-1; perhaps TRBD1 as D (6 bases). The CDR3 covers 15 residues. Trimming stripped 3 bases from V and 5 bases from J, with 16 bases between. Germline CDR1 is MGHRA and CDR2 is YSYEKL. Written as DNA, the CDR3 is TGCGCCAGCAGCCACAGGGACAACGAAGGAACTGAAGCTTTCTTT. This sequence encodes CASSHRDNEGTEAFF.

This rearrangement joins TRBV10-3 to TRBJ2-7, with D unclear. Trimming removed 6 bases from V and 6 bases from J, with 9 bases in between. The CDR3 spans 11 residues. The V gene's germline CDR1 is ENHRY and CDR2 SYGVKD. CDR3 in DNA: TGTGCCATCAGGGGTTCAGGCGAGCAGTACTTC. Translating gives CAIRGSGEQYF.

The CDR3 sequence: CASRVSGTGSYEQYF. The CDR3 DNA follows: TGTGCCAGCAGGGTCTCCGGGACAGGTTCCTACGAGCAGTACTTC. The rearrangement uses TRBV6-5 and TRBJ2-7, with 8 bases fitting TRBD1. Germline assignment: CDR1 MNHEY and CDR2 SVGAGI. V lost 6 bases and J lost 1; bases outside the gene matches: 8. The CDR3 is 15 residues long.